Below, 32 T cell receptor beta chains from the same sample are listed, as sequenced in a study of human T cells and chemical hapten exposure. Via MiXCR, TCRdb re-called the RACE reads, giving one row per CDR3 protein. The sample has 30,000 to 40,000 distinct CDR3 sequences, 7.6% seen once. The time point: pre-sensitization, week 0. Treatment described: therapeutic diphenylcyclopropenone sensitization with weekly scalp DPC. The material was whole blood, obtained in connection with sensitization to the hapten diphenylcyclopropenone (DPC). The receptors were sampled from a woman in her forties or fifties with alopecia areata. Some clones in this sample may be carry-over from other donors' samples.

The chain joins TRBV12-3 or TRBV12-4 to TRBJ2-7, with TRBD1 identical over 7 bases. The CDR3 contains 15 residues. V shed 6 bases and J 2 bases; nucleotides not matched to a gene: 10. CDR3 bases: TGTGCCAGCAGGTCCAGGGAGCAGGGGGCCTACGAGCAGTACTTC. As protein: CASRSREQGAYEQYF.

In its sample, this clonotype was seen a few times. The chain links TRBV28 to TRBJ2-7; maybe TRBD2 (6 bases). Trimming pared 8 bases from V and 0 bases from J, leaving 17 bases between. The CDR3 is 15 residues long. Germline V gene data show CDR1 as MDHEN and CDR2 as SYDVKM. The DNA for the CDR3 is TGTGCCAGCCTGGAACCGGCGGGGAACTCCTACGAGCAGTACTTC. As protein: CASLEPAGNSYEQYF.

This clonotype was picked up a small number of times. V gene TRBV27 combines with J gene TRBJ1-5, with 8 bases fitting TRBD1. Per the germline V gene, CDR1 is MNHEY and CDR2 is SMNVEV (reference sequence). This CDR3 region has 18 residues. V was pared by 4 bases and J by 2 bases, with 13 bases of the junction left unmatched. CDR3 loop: CASSSDRALGVGNQPQHF. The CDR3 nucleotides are TGTGCCAGCAGTTCGGACAGGGCTCTCGGCGTGGGCAATCAGCCCCAGCATTTT.

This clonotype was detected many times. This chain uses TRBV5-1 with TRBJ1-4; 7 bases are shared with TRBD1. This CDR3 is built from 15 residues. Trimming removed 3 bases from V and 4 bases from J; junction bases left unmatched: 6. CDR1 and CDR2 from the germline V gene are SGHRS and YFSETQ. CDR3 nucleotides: TGCGCCAGCAGCTCATCGGGACAGATTAATGAAAAACTGTTTTTT. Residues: CASSSSGQINEKLFF.

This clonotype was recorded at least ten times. This chain's CDR3 is CSARDWASGIDTQYF. CDR3 nucleotide sequence: TGCAGTGCTAGAGATTGGGCTAGCGGCATTGATACGCAGTATTTT. The chain is built from TRBV20-1 and TRBJ2-3; 7 positions agree with TRBD2. After removal of 0 bases from V and 6 bases from J, the junction contained 9 bases not matched to a gene. CDR3 length: 15 amino acids. Germline loops: CDR1 DFQATT, CDR2 SNEGSKA (reference sequence).

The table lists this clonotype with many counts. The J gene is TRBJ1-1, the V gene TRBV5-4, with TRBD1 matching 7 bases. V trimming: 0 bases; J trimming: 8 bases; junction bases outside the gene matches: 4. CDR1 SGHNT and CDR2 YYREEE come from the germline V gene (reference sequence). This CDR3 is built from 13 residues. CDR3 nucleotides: TGTGCCAGCAGCTTGGTACAGGGGCAAGAAGCTTTCTTT. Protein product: CASSLVQGQEAFF.

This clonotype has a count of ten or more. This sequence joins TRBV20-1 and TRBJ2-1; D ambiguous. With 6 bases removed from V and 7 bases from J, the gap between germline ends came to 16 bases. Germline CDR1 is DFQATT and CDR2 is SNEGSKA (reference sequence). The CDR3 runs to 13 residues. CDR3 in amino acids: CSAEGRAKNEQFF. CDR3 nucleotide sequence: TGCAGTGCGGAAGGACGCGCGAAGAATGAGCAGTTCTTC.

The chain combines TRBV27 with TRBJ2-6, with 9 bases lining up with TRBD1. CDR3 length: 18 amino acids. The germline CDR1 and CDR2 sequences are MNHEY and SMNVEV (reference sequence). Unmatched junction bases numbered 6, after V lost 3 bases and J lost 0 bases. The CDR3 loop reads CASSFRDRALSGANVLTF. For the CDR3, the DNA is TGTGCCAGCAGTTTCCGGGACAGGGCCCTCTCTGGGGCCAACGTCCTGACTTTC.

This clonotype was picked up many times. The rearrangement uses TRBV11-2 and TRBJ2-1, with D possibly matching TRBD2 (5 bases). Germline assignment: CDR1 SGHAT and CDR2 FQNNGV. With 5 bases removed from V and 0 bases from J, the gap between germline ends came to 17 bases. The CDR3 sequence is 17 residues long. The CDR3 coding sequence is TGTGCCAGCAGCCCTGCGCGTCAGCGGATCTCCTACAATGAGCAGTTCTTC. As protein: CASSPARQRISYNEQFF.

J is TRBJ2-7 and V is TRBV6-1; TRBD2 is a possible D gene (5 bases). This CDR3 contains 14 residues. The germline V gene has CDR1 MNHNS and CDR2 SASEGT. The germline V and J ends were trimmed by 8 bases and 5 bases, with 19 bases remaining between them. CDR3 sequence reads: CASRSGGSIHEQYF. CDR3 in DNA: TGTGCCAGCCGGTCAGGAGGCTCCATCCACGAGCAGTACTTC.

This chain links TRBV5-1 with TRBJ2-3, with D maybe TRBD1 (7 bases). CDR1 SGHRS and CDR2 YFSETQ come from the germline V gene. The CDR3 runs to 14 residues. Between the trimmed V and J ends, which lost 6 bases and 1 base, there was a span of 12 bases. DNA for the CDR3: TGCGCCAGCACGGAGGGGGCTGGCACAGATACGCAGTATTTT. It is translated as CASTEGAGTDTQYF.

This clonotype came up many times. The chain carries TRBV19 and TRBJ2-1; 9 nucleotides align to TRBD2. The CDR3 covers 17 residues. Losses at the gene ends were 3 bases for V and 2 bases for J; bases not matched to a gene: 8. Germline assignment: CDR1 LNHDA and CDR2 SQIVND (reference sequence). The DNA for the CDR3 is TGTGCCAGTAGTATGCGATCTAGCGGGGCCACCTACAATGAGCAGTTCTTC. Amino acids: CASSMRSSGATYNEQFF.

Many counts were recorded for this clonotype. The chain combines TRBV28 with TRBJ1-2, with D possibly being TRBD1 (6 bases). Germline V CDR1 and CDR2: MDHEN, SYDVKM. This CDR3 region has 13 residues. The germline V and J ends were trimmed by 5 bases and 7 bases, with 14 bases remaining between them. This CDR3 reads CASSRTGTAGYTF. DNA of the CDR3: TGTGCCAGCAGTCGAACAGGGACCGCTGGCTACACCTTC.

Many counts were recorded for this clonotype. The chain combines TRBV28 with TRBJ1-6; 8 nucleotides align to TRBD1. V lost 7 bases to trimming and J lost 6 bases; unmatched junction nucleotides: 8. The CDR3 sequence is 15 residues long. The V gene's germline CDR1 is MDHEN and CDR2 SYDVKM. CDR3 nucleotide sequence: TGTGCCAGCACGGACGTCAGGGGGCCTAATTCACCCCTCCACTTT. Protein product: CASTDVRGPNSPLHF.

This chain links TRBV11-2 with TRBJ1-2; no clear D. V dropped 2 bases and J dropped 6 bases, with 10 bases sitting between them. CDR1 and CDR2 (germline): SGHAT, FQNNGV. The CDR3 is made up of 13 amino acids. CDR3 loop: CASSLKEGNGYTF. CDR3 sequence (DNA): TGTGCCAGCAGCTTAAAAGAAGGGAATGGCTACACCTTC.

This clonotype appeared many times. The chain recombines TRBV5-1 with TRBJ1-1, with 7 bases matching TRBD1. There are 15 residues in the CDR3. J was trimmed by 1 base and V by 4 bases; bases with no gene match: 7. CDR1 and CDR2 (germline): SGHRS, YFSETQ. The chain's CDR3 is CASSGEQGTNTEAFF. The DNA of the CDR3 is TGCGCCAGCAGCGGGGAACAGGGGACGAACACTGAAGCTTTCTTT. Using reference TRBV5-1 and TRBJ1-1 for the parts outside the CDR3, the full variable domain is KAGVTQTPRYLIKTRGQQVTLSCSPISGHRSVSWYQQTPGQGLQFLFEYFSETQRNKGNFPGRFSGRQFSNSRSEMNVSTLELGDSALYLCASSGEQGTNTEAFFGQGTRLTVV.

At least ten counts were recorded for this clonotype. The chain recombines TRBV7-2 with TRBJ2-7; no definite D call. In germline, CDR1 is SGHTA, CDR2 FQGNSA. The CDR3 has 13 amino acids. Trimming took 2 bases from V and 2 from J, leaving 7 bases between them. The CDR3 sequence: CASSLTLAYEQYF. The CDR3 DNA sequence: TGTGCCAGCAGCTTAACTTTGGCCTACGAGCAGTACTTC.

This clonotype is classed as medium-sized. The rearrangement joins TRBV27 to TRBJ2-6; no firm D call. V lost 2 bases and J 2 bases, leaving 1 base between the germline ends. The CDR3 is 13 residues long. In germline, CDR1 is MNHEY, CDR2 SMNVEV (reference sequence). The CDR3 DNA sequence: TGTGCCAGCAGTTTAACTGGGGCCAACGTCCTGACTTTC. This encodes CASSLTGANVLTF. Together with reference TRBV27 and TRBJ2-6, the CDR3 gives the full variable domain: EAQVTQNPRYLITVTGKKLTVTCSQNMNHEYMSWYRQDPGLGLRQIYYSMNVEVTDKGDVPEGYKVSRKEKRNFPLILESPSPNQTSLYFCASSLTGANVLTFGAGSRLTVL.

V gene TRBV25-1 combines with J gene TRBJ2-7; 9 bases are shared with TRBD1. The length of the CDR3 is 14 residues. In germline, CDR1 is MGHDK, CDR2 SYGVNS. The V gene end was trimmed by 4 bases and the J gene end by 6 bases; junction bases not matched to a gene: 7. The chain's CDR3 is CASSATGGLGEQYF. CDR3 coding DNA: TGTGCCAGCAGTGCGACAGGGGGGCTGGGCGAGCAGTACTTC.

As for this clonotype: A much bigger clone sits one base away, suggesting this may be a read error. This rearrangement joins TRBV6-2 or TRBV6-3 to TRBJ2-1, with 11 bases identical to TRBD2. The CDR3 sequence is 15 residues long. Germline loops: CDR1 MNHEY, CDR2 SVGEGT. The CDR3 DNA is TGTGCCAGCCGAAAAATAGCGGGAGGGAACAATGAGAAGTTCTTC. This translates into CASRKIAGGNNEKFF.

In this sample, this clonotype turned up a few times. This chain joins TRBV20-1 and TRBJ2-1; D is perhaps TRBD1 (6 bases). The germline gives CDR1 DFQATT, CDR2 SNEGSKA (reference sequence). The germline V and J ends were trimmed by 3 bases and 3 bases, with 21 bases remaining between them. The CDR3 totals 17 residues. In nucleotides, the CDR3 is TGCAGTGCTAGTGACTTGGTGGGGCAGGGGAACTACAATGAGCAGTTCTTC. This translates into CSASDLVGQGNYNEQFF.

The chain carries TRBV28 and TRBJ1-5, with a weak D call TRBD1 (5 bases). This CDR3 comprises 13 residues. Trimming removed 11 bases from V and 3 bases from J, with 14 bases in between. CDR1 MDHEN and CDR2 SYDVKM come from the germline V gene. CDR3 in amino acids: CASAQGDNQPQHF. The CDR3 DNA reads TGTGCCTCAGCGCAAGGGGACAATCAGCCCCAGCATTTT. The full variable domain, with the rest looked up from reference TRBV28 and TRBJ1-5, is DVKVTQSSRYLVKRTGEKVFLECVQDMDHENMFWYRQDPGLGLRLIYFSYDVKMKEKGDIPEGYSVSREKKERFSLILESASTNQTSMYLCASAQGDNQPQHFGDGTRLSIL.

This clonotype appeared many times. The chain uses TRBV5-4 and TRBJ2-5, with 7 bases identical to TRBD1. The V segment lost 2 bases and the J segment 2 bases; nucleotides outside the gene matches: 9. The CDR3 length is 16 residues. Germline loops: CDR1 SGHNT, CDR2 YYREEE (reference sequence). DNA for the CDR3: TGTGCCAGCAGCTTCCCGGGCCGACAGGGACAAGAGACCCAGTACTTC. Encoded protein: CASSFPGRQGQETQYF.

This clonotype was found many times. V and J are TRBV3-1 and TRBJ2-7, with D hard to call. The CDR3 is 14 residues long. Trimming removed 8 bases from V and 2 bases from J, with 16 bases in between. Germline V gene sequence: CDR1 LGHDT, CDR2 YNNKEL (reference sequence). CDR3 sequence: CASGLSGYPYEQYF. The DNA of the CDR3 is TGTGCCAGCGGATTGAGTGGATATCCCTACGAGCAGTACTTC.

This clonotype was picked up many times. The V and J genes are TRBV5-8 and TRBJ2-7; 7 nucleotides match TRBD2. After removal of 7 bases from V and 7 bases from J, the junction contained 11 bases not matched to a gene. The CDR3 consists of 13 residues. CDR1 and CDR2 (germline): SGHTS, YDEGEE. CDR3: CASPFTGAGEQYF. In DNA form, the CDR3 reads TGTGCCAGCCCCTTTACGGGAGCGGGGGAGCAGTACTTC.

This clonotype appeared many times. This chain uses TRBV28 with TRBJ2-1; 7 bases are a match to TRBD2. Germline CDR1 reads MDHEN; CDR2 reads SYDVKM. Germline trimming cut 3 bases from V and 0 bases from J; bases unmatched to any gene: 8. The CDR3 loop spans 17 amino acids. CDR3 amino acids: CASSLGRGSGSYNEQFF. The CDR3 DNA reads TGTGCCAGCAGTTTGGGTCGCGGGAGTGGCTCCTACAATGAGCAGTTCTTC.

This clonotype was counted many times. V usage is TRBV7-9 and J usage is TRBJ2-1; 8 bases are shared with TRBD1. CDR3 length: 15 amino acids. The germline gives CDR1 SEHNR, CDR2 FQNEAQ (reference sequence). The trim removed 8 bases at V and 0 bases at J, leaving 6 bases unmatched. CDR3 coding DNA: TGTGCCAGCGGCCTCGACAGGGGCTCCTACAATGAGCAGTTCTTC. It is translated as CASGLDRGSYNEQFF.

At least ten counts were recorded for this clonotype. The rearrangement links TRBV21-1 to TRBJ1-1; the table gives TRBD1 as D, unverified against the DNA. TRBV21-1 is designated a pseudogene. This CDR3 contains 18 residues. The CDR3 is CASSRMGQGARMDTEAFF. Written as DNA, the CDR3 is TGTGCCAGCAGCAGGATGGGACAGGGGGCGCGTATGGACACTGAAGCTTTCTTT.

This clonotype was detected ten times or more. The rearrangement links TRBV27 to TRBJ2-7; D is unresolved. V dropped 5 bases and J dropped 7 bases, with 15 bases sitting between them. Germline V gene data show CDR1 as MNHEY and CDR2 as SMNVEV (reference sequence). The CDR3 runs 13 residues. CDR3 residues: CASSTASPPEQYF. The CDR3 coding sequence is TGTGCCAGCAGTACCGCCTCACCTCCGGAGCAGTACTTC.

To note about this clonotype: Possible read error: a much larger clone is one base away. The CDR3 sequence: CAISQRGLAGGESNEQFF. The CDR3 DNA reads as TGTGCCATCAGTCAGCGGGGACTAGCGGGAGGCGAGAGCAATGAGCAGTTCTTC. V is TRBV10-3 and J is TRBJ2-1; TRBD2 matches 15 bases. Germline values: CDR1 ENHRY, CDR2 SYGVKD. Trimming took 5 bases from V and 6 from J; bases not matched to a gene: 11. CDR3 length: 18 amino acids.

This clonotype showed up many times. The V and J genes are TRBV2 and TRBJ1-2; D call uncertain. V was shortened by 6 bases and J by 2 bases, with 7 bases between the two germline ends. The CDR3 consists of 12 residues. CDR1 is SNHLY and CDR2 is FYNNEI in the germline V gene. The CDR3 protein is CASSPGNYGYTF. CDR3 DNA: TGTGCCAGCAGCCCAGGAAACTATGGCTACACCTTC.

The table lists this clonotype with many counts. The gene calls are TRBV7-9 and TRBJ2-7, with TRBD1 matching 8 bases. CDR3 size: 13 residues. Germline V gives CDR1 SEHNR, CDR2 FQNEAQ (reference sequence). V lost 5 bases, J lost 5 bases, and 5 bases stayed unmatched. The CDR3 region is CASSQGAGNEQYF. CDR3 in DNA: TGTGCCAGCAGCCAGGGGGCCGGAAACGAGCAGTACTTC.